Below, 18 T cell receptor beta chains from the same sample are listed, as sequenced in a study of vaccination and CD4 T cells after COVID-19. No antigen is known for these receptors. Oncomine TCR Beta short-read sequencing was applied to DNA from cultured CD4+ T cells. MiXCR was run by TCRdb on the PCR reads, yielding one entry per CDR3 protein. The repertoire holds about 21,000 distinct CDR3 sequences, with 35% to 45% as singletons. The treatment here: 10-day PBMC culture with coronavirus spike peptide pools or control peptides (ViraFEST assay). This material consisted of CD4+ T cells from blood, cultured in vitro, taken before SARS-CoV-2 vaccination. Source of these receptors: a human donor who had recovered from COVID-19.

This chain links TRBV7-9 with TRBJ2-2, with 10 bases aligning to TRBD1. V dropped 5 bases and J dropped 0; count of bases not matched to a gene: 15. CDR1 is SEHNR, CDR2 FQNEAQ, per germline (reference sequence). There are 20 residues in the CDR3. The DNA for the CDR3 is TGTGCCAGCAGCCCATGGCTGCTGACAGGGGGCGTGACGAACACCGGGGAGCTGTTTTTT. Translating it yields CASSPWLLTGGVTNTGELFF.

The chain is built from TRBV6-1 and TRBJ1-2; D is possibly TRBD1 (5 bases). V dropped 3 bases and J dropped 2 bases, with 16 bases sitting between them. Germline lookup yields CDR1 MNHNS and CDR2 SASEGT. This CDR3 contains 16 residues. This chain's CDR3 is CASSDGRGMGNYGYTF. The CDR3 nucleotides are TGTGCCAGCAGTGACGGACGGGGCATGGGGAACTATGGCTACACCTTC.

By sample share, this clonotype is medium-sized. V and J are TRBV20-1 and TRBJ1-5; no firm D call. V lost 6 bases to trimming and J lost 7 bases, with 19 bases between them. From germline, CDR1 is DFQATT and CDR2 SNEGSKA (reference sequence). This CDR3 spans 14 amino acids. The CDR3 coding sequence is TGCAGTGCACCTCCCCCTGGCCGCAGGCAGCCCCAGCATTTT. Its translation is CSAPPPGRRQPQHF.

This clonotype was detected only a few times. The chain uses TRBV27 and TRBJ1-5, with TRBD1 identical over 7 bases. J gave up 9 bases and V 5 bases, and 7 bases lay outside the gene matches. The germline V gene encodes CDR1 MNHEY and CDR2 SMNVEV (reference sequence). The CDR3 length is 13 residues. For the CDR3, the DNA is TGTGCCAGCAGTACACAGGGGAGACGGCCCCAGCATTTT. This sequence encodes CASSTQGRRPQHF.

V and J are TRBV5-4 and TRBJ2-5, with D perhaps TRBD1 or TRBD2 (5 bases each). Germline V gene sequence: CDR1 SGHNT, CDR2 YYREEE (reference sequence). Trimming shortened V by 10 bases and J by 2 bases, and 9 bases separated the two germline ends. The CDR3 has 11 residues. CDR3 region: CAWGPQETQYF. In DNA, the CDR3 is TGTGCCTGGGGACCGCAAGAGACCCAGTACTTC.

The chain recombines TRBV6-4 with TRBJ2-3; D is unclear. Germline CDR1 MRHNA, CDR2 SNTAGT. V lost 6 bases, J lost 6 bases, and 13 bases lay in between. This CDR3 is 13 amino acids long. The DNA of the CDR3 is TGTGCCAGCAGCCTCAACGGGTGGGATACGCAGTATTTT. The encoded protein is CASSLNGWDTQYF.

The gene calls are TRBV20-1 and TRBJ2-7; 14 bases are shared with TRBD2. The J segment lost 9 bases and the V segment lost 3 bases, leaving 4 bases of the junction unmatched. Per germline, CDR1 DFQATT and CDR2 SNEGSKA (reference sequence). The CDR3 has 13 residues. The CDR3 coding sequence is TGCAGTGCTAGGGGACTAGCGGGAGAAGGGCAGTACTTC. This sequence encodes CSARGLAGEGQYF.

The sample holds a few counts of this clonotype. The chain employs TRBV20-1 and TRBJ2-3, with 7 bases aligning to TRBD2. CDR1 is DFQATT, CDR2 SNEGSKA, per germline (reference sequence). The J segment lost 0 bases and the V segment lost 0 bases, leaving 6 bases of the junction unmatched. The CDR3 covers 16 residues. In DNA form, the CDR3 reads TGCAGTGCTAGAGATTTTTCGGGGGGTAGCACAGATACGCAGTATTTT. Protein product: CSARDFSGGSTDTQYF.

The table lists this clonotype with a few counts. The chain couples TRBV20-1 to TRBJ1-6, with 9 bases aligning to TRBD1. The germline V gene has CDR1 DFQATT and CDR2 SNEGSKA (reference sequence). V was clipped by 6 bases and J by 7 bases; unmatched bases: 22. The CDR3 totals 19 residues. CDR3 bases: TGCAGTGCCCCCTCCCCTGGGACAGGGCCTGGAGTGCGGAATTCACCCCTCCACTTT. Amino acids: CSAPSPGTGPGVRNSPLHF.

This rearrangement joins TRBV11-3 to TRBJ2-5, with D possibly TRBD1 on 6 matching bases. The V end was cut by 1 base, the J end by 5 bases, with 11 bases between. CDR3 length equals 14 residues. Germline loops: CDR1 SGHNT, CDR2 YENEEA. The CDR3 bases are TGTGCCAGCAGCTTAGCCAGGGGATCGGAGACCCAGTACTTC. Translating it yields CASSLARGSETQYF.

The gene calls are TRBV15 and TRBJ1-2; the match to TRBD1 covers 8 bases. Per germline, CDR1 LNHNV and CDR2 YYDKDF (reference sequence). There are 15 residues in the CDR3. Trimming took 1 base from V and 2 from J; bases not matched to a gene: 3. The CDR3 DNA is TGTGCCACCAGCAGAGCAGGACAGGGCAACTATGGCTACACCTTC. This encodes CATSRAGQGNYGYTF.

In its sample, this clonotype was seen a few times. The rearrangement joins TRBV20-1 to TRBJ1-3; D uncertain. The CDR3 spans 14 residues. The ends were cut back, 2 bases at V and 7 bases at J, with 15 bases in the middle. Germline values: CDR1 DFQATT, CDR2 SNEGSKA (reference sequence). CDR3 DNA sequence: TGCAGTGCTAGACCCACCCAGTTCGGGAACACCATATATTTT. This codes for CSARPTQFGNTIYF.

The chain is built from TRBV19 and TRBJ1-3; maybe TRBD1 (5 bases). The germline gives CDR1 LNHDA, CDR2 SQIVND (reference sequence). V shed 6 bases and J shed 0 bases, with 12 bases lying between them. CDR3 length: 15 amino acids. The CDR3 DNA sequence: TGTGCCAGTAGAGACAGAGGCCGCTCTGGAAACACCATATATTTT. Protein: CASRDRGRSGNTIYF.

V and J are TRBV27 and TRBJ1-3; 7 nucleotides agree with TRBD1. Trimming took 9 bases from V and 2 from J; bases not matched to a gene: 13. The germline gives CDR1 MNHEY, CDR2 SMNVEV (reference sequence). This CDR3 region has 16 residues. The CDR3, as DNA: TGTGCCAGTCCCCGTCAGGGGGGCTCAGCTGGAAACACCATATATTTT. This translates into CASPRQGGSAGNTIYF.

This clonotype qualifies as large (0.1 to 1%). The chain is built from TRBV7-9 and TRBJ1-1; no reliable D call. V lost 4 bases and J lost 8, with 14 bases in between. CDR3 length: 13 amino acids. CDR1 is SEHNR and CDR2 is FQNEAQ in the germline V gene (reference sequence). CDR3 sequence (DNA): TGTGCCAGCAGCTATGAGCCGGGATCAGAAGCTTTCTTT. Its translation is CASSYEPGSEAFF.

This clonotype was recorded only once. The chain joins TRBV6-1 to TRBJ2-2, with 7 bases identical to TRBD1. The CDR3 covers 15 residues. Germline values: CDR1 MNHNS, CDR2 SASEGT. V shed 8 bases, J shed 4 bases, and the junction held 10 bases outside the gene matches. The CDR3 nucleotides read TGTGCCAGCCATACAGGGGAAAGAGGCACCGGGGAGCTGTTTTTT. It yields the protein CASHTGERGTGELFF.

Only a few counts were recorded for this clonotype. The rearrangement joins TRBV7-8 to TRBJ2-3; possibly TRBD1 or TRBD2 for D (6 bases each). V lost 5 bases and J lost 2, with 17 bases in between. This CDR3 is 16 amino acids long. Germline V gives CDR1 SGHVS, CDR2 FQNEAQ. The CDR3 here is CASSPSVTGATDTQYF. The CDR3 DNA reads TGTGCCAGCAGCCCCAGTGTTACGGGGGCCACAGATACGCAGTATTTT.

The rearrangement links TRBV20-1 to TRBJ2-1; 8 nucleotides agree with TRBD2. This CDR3 has 16 amino acids. Germline V gene data show CDR1 as DFQATT and CDR2 as SNEGSKA (reference sequence). Trimming took 0 bases from V and 1 from J; bases not matched to a gene: 5. The DNA of the CDR3 is TGCAGTGCTAGAGATTTGACTAGCGATTCCTACAATGAGCAGTTCTTC. Translation: CSARDLTSDSYNEQFF.